Sequencing of this T cell receptor beta chain was carried out in a study of T cells in Graves' hyperthyroidism and ophthalmopathy. General study findings and limits: Most thyroid-expanded clonotypes above 0.001 were also found in blood.

With respect to this clonotype: What it recognizes is unknown.

Patients aged 18 to 65 had newly diagnosed hyperthyroidism that had lasted under 2 months. It was uncontrolled infection, other autoimmune disease, pregnancy or lactation that excluded patients. Orbital computed tomography, thyroid ultrasound, serum thyroxine and TRAb, and clinical symptoms together informed the diagnoses. V lost 3 bases to trimming and J lost 1 base; unmatched junction nucleotides: 6. This CDR3 is 16 amino acids long. Germline lookup yields CDR1 MGHRA and CDR2 YSYEKL. RNA transcripts provided the source from which TCR beta CDR3 regions were amplified. The primer set for the first-round RT-PCR of the TCR CDR3 was HTBI. A single record per CDR3 protein comes from TCRdb applying MiXCR to the multiplex PCR reads. The sample has 360,000 or so distinct CDR3 sequences, about 19% seen once.

This chain joins TRBV4-1 and TRBJ1-5; 7 bases are a match to TRBD1. The sequencing sample was made of blood. The TCR originated in a woman aged 18-35 years with Graves' hyperthyroidism. The CDR3 bases are TGCGCCAGCAGCCAGCTGACAGGGTTCAGCAATCAGCCCCAGCATTTT. It translates to CASSQLTGFSNQPQHF.